The subject of this entry is one T cell receptor (beta chain). This sample was taken from a study of shared clonotypes between healthy human individuals. Produced via immunoSEQ multiplex PCR; TCRdb's table is partial and in-frame only. The profile shows hundreds of thousands of clones, roughly 73% of them singletons. From germline, CDR1 is SGHDT and CDR2 YYEEEE. The length of the CDR3 is 14 residues. What was sequenced was memory CD4+ T cells sorted from blood. Subset defined: CD45RA-negative fraction. The TCR sequence derives from a woman in her twenties or thirties in good health. The genes are TRBV5-6 and TRBJ2-5, with D uncertain. Near its end, the DNA agrees better with TRBJ2-7, so the J call may be wrong. The CDR3 loop is CASSLVGGNYEQYF. CDR3 nucleotide sequence: TGTGCCAGCAGCTTGGTGGGTGGAAACTACGAGCAGTACTTC.